This entry describes one T cell receptor beta chain. Germline CDR1 DFQATT, CDR2 SNEGSKA (reference sequence). V lost 2 bases, J lost 10 bases, and 12 bases lay in between. This CDR3 spans 13 amino acids. The sample belongs to a study of T cells in Graves' hyperthyroidism and ophthalmopathy. Amplification of TCR beta CDR3 regions was performed using RNA transcripts as template. HTBI primers drove first-round RT-PCR of the TCR CDR3. TCRdb re-derived calls from the multiplex PCR reads in MiXCR, one entry per CDR3 protein. Seen here are almost 500,000 distinct CDR3 sequences, 22% observed once, and the top ten hold under 55%.

Input material: blood. The origin of this receptor is a woman aged 70 to 79 with Graves' ophthalmopathy. The rearrangement joins TRBV20-1 to TRBJ1-6, with D possibly TRBD1 on 6 matching bases. The CDR3 DNA sequence: TGCAGTGCTAGAACTGGGGGCGAATCACCCCTCCACTTT. Amino acids: CSARTGGESPLHF.